These T cell receptor beta chains were read from a single sample in a study of breast tumors, draining lymph nodes, adjacent tissues. TCRdb recomputed calls from the multiplex PCR reads with MiXCR, one row per CDR3 protein. In the table there are approximately 90,000 distinct CDR3 sequences, approximately 30% of which are singletons. What was sequenced was axillary lymph node tissue. The receptors derive from a female donor with breast cancer. Some clones in this sample may be carry-over from other donors' samples. The CDR3 runs from the conserved cysteine through the conserved F or W. D genes are given only for firm matches. Size is omitted from some rows. Given values are once, few, many or a class for expanded clones.

>-|TRBV20-1|-|TRBJ1-5
CSAPLAGVGETQHF
TGCAGTGCGCCCCTAGCGGGAGTGGGGGAGACCCAGCATTTT
>many|TRBV7-6|TRBD2|TRBJ2-2
CASSPRLAGVPGELFF
TGTGCCAGCAGCCCCAGACTAGCGGGAGTTCCCGGGGAGCTGTTTTTT
>many|TRBV7-9|TRBD2|TRBJ2-2
CANSSSGSNTGELFF
TGTGCCAACAGCTCTAGCGGGTCGAACACCGGGGAGCTGTTTTTT
>-|TRBV7-2|TRBD1|TRBJ2-3
CASSSHGTGRTDTQYF
TGTGCCAGCAGCTCTCACGGGACAGGGAGGACAGATACGCAGTATTTT
>many|TRBV7-9|-|TRBJ1-1
CASGRGGDTEAFF
TGTGCCAGCGGACGGGGGGGGGACACTGAAGCTTTCTTT
>-|TRBV2|-|TRBJ1-5
CASSFDHLYSNQPQHF
TGTGCCAGCAGCTTTGACCATCTCTATAGCAATCAGCCCCAGCATTTT
>many|TRBV14|-|TRBJ2-2
CASSQDRVRNTGELFF
TGTGCCAGCAGCCAAGATCGGGTCAGGAACACCGGGGAGCTGTTTTTT
>-|TRBV5-6|-|TRBJ1-6
CASSFYICSANRGSPLHF
-
>many|TRBV11-3|-|TRBJ2-7
CASSLEMGHKGVYEQYF
TGTGCCAGCAGCTTAGAAATGGGACACAAGGGAGTATACGAGCAGTACTTC
>many|TRBV7-3|-|TRBJ2-3
CASSLNLADTQYF
TGTGCCAGCAGCTTAAATCTAGCAGATACGCAGTATTTT
>many|TRBV19|TRBD1|TRBJ1-2
CASSPGTVIYGYTF
TGTGCCAGTAGCCCCGGGACAGTGATCTATGGCTACACCTTC
>many|TRBV12-3/TRBV12-4|-|TRBJ1-3
CASTRRESGNTIYF
TGTGCCAGCACTAGGCGGGAGAGTGGAAACACCATATATTTT
>many|TRBV9|-|TRBJ1-5
CASSVEGLRNQPQHF
TGTGCCAGCAGCGTAGAAGGGCTACGCAATCAGCCCCAGCATTTT
>many|TRBV30|-|TRBJ2-6
CAWNSLDGANVLTF
TGTGCCTGGAATAGCCTGGACGGGGCCAACGTCCTGACTTTC
>-|TRBV15|TRBD1|TRBJ2-1
CATSSTGQGERNEQFF
TGTGCCACCAGCAGTACGGGACAGGGGGAGAGGAATGAGCAGTTCTTC
>many|TRBV4-3|-|TRBJ2-1
CASSQDSILAYNEQFF
TGCGCCAGCAGCCAAGACTCGATTCTAGCCTACAATGAGCAGTTCTTC
>-|TRBV28|-|TRBJ2-3
CASRDRTDTQYF
TGTGCCAGCAGGGACCGCACAGATACGCAGTATTTT
>many|TRBV2|-|TRBJ2-7
CASSERFYEQYF
TGTGCCAGCAGTGAAAGGTTCTACGAGCAGTACTTC
>-|TRBV20-1|TRBD2|TRBJ2-3
CSARDPGTSGSTDTQYF
TGCAGTGCTAGAGATCCGGGGACTAGCGGGAGCACAGATACGCAGTATTTT
>many|TRBV4-1|TRBD1|TRBJ2-7
CASSPHHGQELFSYEQYF
TGCGCCAGCAGCCCCCACCACGGACAGGAGCTTTTTTCCTACGAGCAGTACTTC
>-|TRBV11-3|-|TRBJ2-7
CASSLAGETSYEQYF
TGTGCCAGTAGCTTAGCAGGGGAGACCTCCTACGAGCAGTACTTC
>many|TRBV7-2|-|TRBJ2-1
CASSTLRSPYNEQFF
TGTGCCAGCAGTACTCTCAGAAGTCCCTACAATGAGCAGTTCTTC
>-|TRBV30|TRBD1|TRBJ1-2
CVWSQTGVNGYTF
TGTGTCTGGAGCCAGACAGGGGTAAATGGCTACACCTTC
>-|TRBV7-2|TRBD2|TRBJ2-3
CASSLGTSGTTDTQYF
TGTGCCAGCAGCTTAGGGACTAGCGGGACTACAGATACGCAGTATTTT
>many|TRBV20-1|-|TRBJ2-7
CSAPEQRNPYEQYF
TGCAGTGCTCCTGAACAGAGGAACCCCTACGAGCAGTACTTC
>many|TRBV5-6|-|TRBJ2-5
CASSLSRAVETQYF
TGTGCCAGCAGCCTATCCCGGGCCGTCGAGACCCAGTACTTC
>many|TRBV7-2|-|TRBJ1-2
CASSFLQGGQGYTF
TGTGCCAGCAGCTTCCTCCAGGGAGGACAGGGCTACACCTTC
>many|TRBV7-2|-|TRBJ2-5
CASSSPNGETQYF
TGTGCCAGCAGCTCACCAAACGGAGAGACCCAGTACTTC
>many|TRBV29-1|-|TRBJ1-6
CSVAYAHEGALHF
TGCAGCGTTGCCTACGCCCATGAGGGGGCCCTCCACTTT
>many|TRBV7-2|TRBD2|TRBJ2-7
CASAGSGTSYEQYF
TGTGCCAGCGCCGGTAGCGGGACTTCCTACGAGCAGTACTTC
>many|TRBV29-1|-|TRBJ1-1
CSVAGTLETEAFF
TGCAGCGTTGCCGGCACCCTGGAGACTGAAGCTTTCTTT
>-|TRBV5-1|-|TRBJ1-5
CASSLEGPRSNQLQHF
TGCGCCAGCAGCTTGGAGGGCCCTCGTAGCAATCAGCTCCAGCATTTT
>many|TRBV5-1|TRBD1|TRBJ2-4
CASSPGQGGIQYF
TGCGCCAGCAGCCCAGGACAGGGCGGCATTCAGTACTTC
>-|TRBV7-3|-|TRBJ1-1
CASSLTADMGTEAFF
TGTGCCAGCAGCTTAACGGCGGATATGGGGACTGAAGCTTTCTTT
>many|TRBV27|TRBD2|TRBJ2-7
CASSLKGRGDYEQYF
TGTGCCAGCAGTTTAAAGGGACGGGGGGACTACGAGCAGTACTTC
>-|TRBV12-3/TRBV12-4|-|TRBJ2-7
CASSYSLYGQYF
TGTGCCAGCAGTTACTCTTTGTACGGGCAGTACTTC
>many|TRBV20-1|-|TRBJ2-5
CSGVEVLQETQYF
TGCAGTGGGGTTGAGGTCCTTCAAGAGACCCAGTACTTC
>many|TRBV5-1|-|TRBJ2-5
CASSAGSNQETQYF
TGCGCCAGCAGCGCCGGGAGCAACCAAGAGACCCAGTACTTC
>many|TRBV7-3|TRBD2|TRBJ2-1
CASSLRRTSGSNEQFF
TGTGCCAGCAGCTTAAGACGGACTAGCGGGAGCAATGAGCAGTTCTTC
>-|TRBV6-4|TRBD2|TRBJ2-5
CASSDHTLAGGLGTQYF
TGTGCCAGCAGTGACCACACGCTAGCGGGAGGGCTAGGGACCCAGTACTTC
>-|TRBV10-3|-|TRBJ1-2
CAISEGQQNGYTF
TGTGCCATCAGTGAGGGACAGCAGAATGGCTACACCTTC
>many|TRBV5-5|-|TRBJ2-3
CASSPRENTDTQYF
TGTGCCAGCAGCCCACGGGAGAACACAGATACGCAGTATTTT
>many|TRBV9|-|TRBJ2-1
CASSLLGGGLNEQFF
TGTGCCAGCAGCCTACTAGGGGGAGGGCTCAATGAGCAGTTCTTC
>many|TRBV6-5|-|TRBJ1-2
CASSHSSQAANYGYTF
TGTGCCAGCAGTCACTCGAGTCAGGCAGCTAACTATGGCTACACCTTC
>-|TRBV27|TRBD1|TRBJ1-1
CASRAITGGEAFF
TGTGCCAGCAGAGCAATCACAGGGGGTGAAGCTTTCTTT
>many|TRBV7-9|-|TRBJ2-1
CVSSYGVDEQFF
TGTGTCAGCAGCTATGGGGTGGATGAGCAGTTCTTC
>few|TRBV6-2/TRBV6-3|-|TRBJ1-1
CASINKFGRSTEAFF
TGTGCCAGCATAAACAAGTTTGGAAGGAGCACTGAAGCTTTCTTT
>many|TRBV27|-|TRBJ2-1
CASRPQGPNEQFF
TGTGCCAGCAGACCTCAAGGGCCCAATGAGCAGTTCTTC
>many|TRBV27|-|TRBJ2-1
CASSSRLYYNEQFF
TGTGCCAGCAGTTCAAGACTATACTACAATGAGCAGTTCTTC
>many|TRBV7-2|-|TRBJ2-1
CASSLVTRSANEQFF
TGTGCCAGCAGCTTGGTGACACGGAGTGCAAATGAGCAGTTCTTC
>-|TRBV6-4|-|TRBJ2-7
CASRPGTYEQYF
TGTGCCAGCAGGCCAGGGACCTACGAGCAGTACTTC
>many|TRBV9|TRBD2|TRBJ2-1
CASSAKTGTSGLEQFF
TGTGCCAGCAGCGCCAAGACCGGGACTAGCGGTTTAGAGCAGTTCTTC
>-|TRBV7-5|-|TRBJ1-6
CISVPAASTGDSPYSLLHF
-
>many|TRBV5-5|TRBD1|TRBJ1-2
CASTTEGQRGYGYTF
TGTGCCAGCACCACCGAGGGACAGAGGGGCTATGGCTACACCTTC